These 8 T cell receptor beta chains came from one sample sequenced in a study of T-cell memory formation after mild COVID-19. TCRdb fed the 5' RACE reads into MiXCR, producing one record per CDR3 protein. Among about 470,000 distinct CDR3 sequences, 15% to 20% were seen once, and the ten largest hold roughly an eighth. The sequencing input was PBMCs or a T cell subset sorted from them (not recorded which). All receptors derive from an adult woman who had mild COVID-19 (a few samples of this study predate the infection). Cell type and time point are not known.

The DNA for the CDR3 is TGCAGCGTCGAATTGGACAGGGGGAGCTCCTACGAGCAGTACTTC. Its translation is CSVELDRGSSYEQYF. The chain is built from TRBV29-1 and TRBJ2-7; TRBD1 matches 10 bases. The CDR3 extends over 15 amino acids. V shed 6 bases, J shed 0 bases, and the junction held 8 bases outside the gene matches. The germline CDR1 and CDR2 sequences are SQVTM and ANQGSEA.

This chain joins TRBV20-1 and TRBJ1-1, with 7 bases lining up with TRBD1. The germline gives CDR1 DFQATT, CDR2 SNEGSKA (reference sequence). The CDR3 contains 15 residues. The trim removed 3 bases at V and 0 bases at J, leaving 7 bases unmatched. CDR3 sequence (DNA): TGCAGTGCTAGGATGATACAGGGGATGAACACTGAAGCTTTCTTT. Translating gives CSARMIQGMNTEAFF.

The chain recombines TRBV7-8 with TRBJ1-1; the match to TRBD1 covers 7 bases. The CDR3 is made up of 14 amino acids. The V segment lost 4 bases and the J segment 3 bases; nucleotides outside the gene matches: 5. CDR1 is SGHVS and CDR2 is FQNEAQ in the germline V gene. The CDR3 region is CASSSGTVHTEAFF. The DNA for the CDR3 is TGTGCCAGCAGCTCAGGGACAGTCCACACTGAAGCTTTCTTT.

This clonotype was recorded many times. The V call is TRBV12-3 or TRBV12-4, the J call TRBJ2-1, with D perhaps matching TRBD2 (6 bases). The CDR3 contains 19 residues. Trimming stripped 3 bases from V and 7 bases from J, with 28 bases between. The CDR3 sequence is CASSFVSSVMAQTTNEQFF. CDR3 nucleotide sequence: TGTGCCAGCAGTTTCGTATCTAGCGTAATGGCCCAAACAACGAATGAGCAGTTCTTC.

The V gene is TRBV11-2, the J gene TRBJ2-7; no clear D. V was cut by 5 bases and J by 1 base, with 6 bases left in between. Germline values: CDR1 SGHAT, CDR2 FQNNGV. The CDR3 runs to 12 residues. CDR3 coding DNA: TGTGCCAGCAGCCCCATGTCCTACGAGCAGTACTTC. Protein sequence: CASSPMSYEQYF.

This clonotype was found a few times. V is TRBV9 and J is TRBJ1-1; 7 positions match TRBD1. J gave up 2 bases and V 5 bases, and 15 bases lay outside the gene matches. From germline, CDR1 is SGDLS and CDR2 YYNGEE. CDR3 length: 17 amino acids. CDR3 amino acids: CASSEEGATAKNTEAFF. The DNA of the CDR3 is TGTGCCAGCAGTGAGGAGGGGGCAACTGCGAAAAACACTGAAGCTTTCTTT.

The rearrangement uses TRBV18 and TRBJ2-5; no firm D call. Germline V gene lookup returns CDR1 KGHSH and CDR2 LQKENI. V lost 3 bases to trimming and J lost 4 bases, with 9 bases between them. CDR3 length equals 13 residues. Here the CDR3 reads CASSPFDRETQYF. CDR3 bases: TGTGCCAGCTCACCCTTCGACCGAGAGACCCAGTACTTC.

This clonotype was detected many times. This chain joins TRBV27 and TRBJ2-1; 11 positions agree with TRBD2. Germline loops: CDR1 MNHEY, CDR2 SMNVEV (reference sequence). The J segment lost 6 bases and the V segment lost 2 bases, leaving 9 bases of the junction unmatched. CDR3 length equals 17 residues. CDR3 sequence: CASSLTSGSLILNEQFF. Here the CDR3 DNA reads TGTGCCAGCAGTTTAACTAGCGGGAGTTTAATTCTCAATGAGCAGTTCTTC.